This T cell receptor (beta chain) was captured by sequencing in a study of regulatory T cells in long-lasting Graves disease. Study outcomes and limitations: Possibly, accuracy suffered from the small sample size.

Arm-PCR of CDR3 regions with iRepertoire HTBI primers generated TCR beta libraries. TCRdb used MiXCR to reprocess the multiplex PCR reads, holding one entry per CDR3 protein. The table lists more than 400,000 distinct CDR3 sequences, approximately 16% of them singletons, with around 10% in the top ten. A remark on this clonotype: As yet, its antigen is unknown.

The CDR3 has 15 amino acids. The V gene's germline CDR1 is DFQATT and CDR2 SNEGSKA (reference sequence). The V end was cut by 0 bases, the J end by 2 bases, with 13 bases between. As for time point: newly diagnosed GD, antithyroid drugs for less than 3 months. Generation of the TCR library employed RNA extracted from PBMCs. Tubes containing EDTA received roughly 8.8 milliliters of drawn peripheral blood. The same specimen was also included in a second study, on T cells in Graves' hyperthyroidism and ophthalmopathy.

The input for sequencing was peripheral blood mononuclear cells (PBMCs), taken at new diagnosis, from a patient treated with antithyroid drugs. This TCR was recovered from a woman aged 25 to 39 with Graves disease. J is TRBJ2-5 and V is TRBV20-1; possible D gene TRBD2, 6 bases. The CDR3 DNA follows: TGCAGTGCTAGAGAGCCCACTAGCAGTCAAGAGACCCAGTACTTC. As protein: CSAREPTSSQETQYF.